Sequencing of this T cell receptor beta chain was carried out in a study of human T cells and chemical hapten exposure. Across the whole study: The study traced per-sample TCR yield variation mainly to small differences in pooled library volumes. Study-level points and caveats: Counts of TCRs above 1 in 1000 frequency stayed unchanged with DPC sensitization.

The CDR3 sequence is 14 residues long. With 6 bases clipped from V and 8 bases from J, the junction kept 8 bases outside the gene matches. This clonotype has ten or more counts. Its antigen is not identified. Time point denoted: healthy volunteer bleed at 2 weeks. Unfractionated whole blood yielded the extracted total RNA. The library tagged each cDNA molecule with unique molecular identifiers. Authors' data handling: Samples held a median of approximately 96,000 TCRs, range roughly 23,224–750,000. Each CDR3 protein is one row after TCRdb ran MiXCR on the RACE reads. What appears here as the V and J calls and clone size reflects TCRdb's work, not the paper's. Of about 50,000 distinct CDR3 sequences listed, approximately 4.7% are singletons.

This TCR was recovered from a female donor in good health. Some clones in this sample may be carry-over from other donors' samples. V usage is TRBV12-3 or TRBV12-4 and J usage is TRBJ1-2; TRBD1 matches 11 bases. Material for sequencing was whole blood. CDR3 amino acids: CASSSGTGGSGYTF. The DNA of the CDR3 is TGTGCCAGCAGCTCCGGGACAGGGGGGAGCGGCTACACCTTC.